These 23 T cell receptor beta chains were all obtained from the same sample, sequenced in a study of STAT3 mutations in large granular lymphocyte leukemia. Study-level points and caveats: Every T-cell large granular lymphocyte leukemia patient had at least one immunodominant TCR beta clonotype.

No cognate antigen is known for these TCRs. Here immunoSEQ multiplex PCR was the method, and the copy in TCRdb shows in-frame clones only, minus some. Of tens of thousands of clones in the sample, around 86% were seen once. Sequencing was done on a sample of peripheral blood mononuclear cells. The source of these receptors is a man in his fifties or sixties with T-cell large granular lymphocyte leukemia. Some clones in this sample may be carry-over from other donors' samples.

The V call is TRBV4-2, the J call TRBJ1-2, with D unresolved. The CDR3 covers 14 residues. Germline CDR1 LGHNA, CDR2 YNFKEQ. The ends were cut back, 0 bases at V and 7 bases at J, with 12 bases in the middle. CDR3 in amino acids: CASSQELHPAGYTF. CDR3 coding DNA: TGTGCCAGCAGCCAAGAACTCCACCCGGCTGGCTACACCTTC.

The chain carries TRBV4-3 and TRBJ1-2; D gene ambiguous. V gave up 0 bases and J gave up 3 bases, with 8 bases separating them. The length of the CDR3 is 14 residues. The germline CDR1 and CDR2 sequences are LGHNA and YSLEER. The CDR3 DNA reads TGCGCCAGCAGCCAAGACAACCGCTACTATGGCTACACCTTC. Its protein product is CASSQDNRYYGYTF.

The chain links TRBV18 to TRBJ2-7; 8 bases are a match to TRBD1. The J segment lost 6 bases and the V segment lost 4 bases, leaving 11 bases of the junction unmatched. Per germline, CDR1 KGHSH and CDR2 LQKENI. The CDR3 is 15 residues long. CDR3 in DNA: TGTGCCAGCTCACGTTCGACAGGGGATCTTGGCGAGCAGTACTTC. Translation: CASSRSTGDLGEQYF.

This chain joins TRBV15 and TRBJ2-7; D not resolved. The CDR3 extends over 15 amino acids. The V end was cut by 1 base, the J end by 2 bases, with 12 bases between. CDR1 and CDR2 from the germline V gene are LNHNV and YYDKDF (reference sequence). CDR3 sequence (DNA): TGTGCCACCAGCAGAGGACGGACGGAAGCCTACGAGCAGTACTTC. Residues: CATSRGRTEAYEQYF.

The V call is TRBV11-1, the J call TRBJ1-4, with 9 bases aligning to TRBD1. The trim removed 5 bases at V and 6 bases at J, leaving 13 bases unmatched. From germline, CDR1 is SGHAT and CDR2 FQDESV (reference sequence). CDR3 length: 17 amino acids. Written as DNA, the CDR3 is TGTGCCAGCAGCCCGGGGACAGGGCCCTCGCGCGATGAAAAACTGTTTTTT. Translating gives CASSPGTGPSRDEKLFF.

This clone is a singleton in its sample. The rearrangement links TRBV5-5 to TRBJ2-4; the match to TRBD1 covers 9 bases. V lost 3 bases to trimming and J lost 0 bases; unmatched junction nucleotides: 16. The germline CDR1 and CDR2 sequences are SGHKS and YYEKEE (reference sequence). This CDR3 comprises 20 residues. The CDR3 nucleotides are TGTGCCAGCAGCTCGATTTACCGGGACAGGGTAAACCAAGCCAAAAACATTCAGTACTTC. Amino acid sequence: CASSSIYRDRVNQAKNIQYF.

The chain uses TRBV25-1 and TRBJ2-3, with TRBD2 matching over 7 bases. Germline V gives CDR1 MGHDK, CDR2 SYGVNS. The V gene end was trimmed by 1 base and the J gene end by 3 bases; junction bases not matched to a gene: 10. The CDR3 is 17 amino acids. The CDR3 DNA reads TGTGCCAGCAGTGAATCGGGGGACTACCGAGCAACAGATACGCAGTATTTT. This encodes CASSESGDYRATDTQYF.

The V and J genes are TRBV30 and TRBJ1-1; D is undetermined. The CDR3 has 14 residues. The V gene's germline CDR1 is GTSNPN and CDR2 SVGIG (reference sequence). Trimming left V 4 bases short and J 3 bases short, with 15 bases between. DNA of the CDR3: TGTGCCTGGAACGGCGTTCCGCGGGACACTGAAGCTTTCTTT. It is translated as CAWNGVPRDTEAFF.

The chain joins TRBV5-1 to TRBJ2-5; TRBD1 is a possible D gene (6 bases). Germline CDR1 and CDR2: SGHRS and YFSETQ. This CDR3 has 14 amino acids. The V end lost 0 bases, the J end lost 5 bases, and 11 bases lay between the germline ends. The CDR3 DNA reads as TGCGCCAGCAGCTTGGACAGGGTCGATGAGACCCAGTACTTC. It yields the protein CASSLDRVDETQYF. Full variable domain (remainder filled in from reference TRBV5-1 and TRBJ2-5): KAGVTQTPRYLIKTRGQQVTLSCSPISGHRSVSWYQQTPGQGLQFLFEYFSETQRNKGNFPGRFSGRQFSNSRSEMNVSTLELGDSALYLCASSLDRVDETQYFGPGTRLLVL.

The V and J genes are TRBV5-1 and TRBJ2-5, with a tentative D call TRBD1 (6 bases). Germline V gives CDR1 SGHRS, CDR2 YFSETQ. The germline V and J ends were trimmed by 1 base and 1 base, with 8 bases remaining between them. The CDR3 runs 14 residues. The chain's CDR3 is CASSLSGAQETQYF. Here the CDR3 DNA reads TGCGCCAGCAGCTTGTCAGGGGCCCAAGAGACCCAGTACTTC.

The chain employs TRBV7-3 and TRBJ1-2; 8 positions agree with TRBD1. This CDR3 comprises 14 residues. Germline V gene lookup returns CDR1 SGHTA and CDR2 FQGTGA. The junction had 10 bases not matched to a gene; V was cut back by 5 bases and J by 8 bases. CDR3 coding DNA: TGTGCCAGCAGCAAAATGGGGACAGGAGGAGGCTACACCTTC. Its translation: CASSKMGTGGGYTF.

The rearrangement links TRBV18 to TRBJ2-2; no reliable D call. This CDR3 is 12 amino acids long. The germline gives CDR1 KGHSH, CDR2 LQKENI. Between the trimmed V and J ends, which lost 0 bases and 6 bases, there was a span of 2 bases. This chain's CDR3 is CASSPPAGELFF. DNA of the CDR3: TGTGCCAGCTCACCACCGGCCGGGGAGCTGTTTTTT.

The V gene is TRBV6-1, the J gene TRBJ2-1, with D maybe TRBD2 (6 bases). Germline loops: CDR1 MNHNS, CDR2 SASEGT. Trimming pared 8 bases from V and 6 bases from J, leaving 20 bases between. This CDR3 contains 15 residues. CDR3 region: CASGRTRESLNEQFF. The CDR3 DNA sequence: TGTGCCAGCGGCAGAACTCGGGAGTCCCTCAATGAGCAGTTCTTC.

This chain joins TRBV5-4 and TRBJ2-7; weak D call: TRBD1 (6 bases). V was shortened by 4 bases and J by 5 bases, with 10 bases between the two germline ends. There are 12 residues in the CDR3. The germline gives CDR1 SGHNT, CDR2 YYREEE (reference sequence). The CDR3 reads CASSPTGNEQYF. The CDR3 DNA sequence: TGTGCCAGCAGCCCCACAGGGAACGAGCAGTACTTC.

The chain has TRBV13 and TRBJ2-2; possible D gene TRBD1, 5 bases. V was cut by 5 bases and J by 2 bases, with 15 bases left in between. This CDR3 contains 16 residues. The germline V gene has CDR1 PRHDT and CDR2 FYEKMQ (reference sequence). The CDR3 is CASSLVRTFNTGELFF. DNA of the CDR3: TGTGCCAGCAGCCTAGTCAGGACATTTAACACCGGGGAGCTGTTTTTT.

The J gene is TRBJ2-5, the V gene TRBV5-5, with 8 bases matching TRBD2. Looked up from germline, CDR1 is SGHKS and CDR2 is YYEKEE (reference sequence). The CDR3 extends over 17 amino acids. Trimming cost V 4 bases and J 2 bases; bases outside gene matches: 13. Here the CDR3 DNA reads TGTGCCAGCAGCCGGGGGGGCCGGGTCGGAGGACAAGAGACCCAGTACTTC. Translating gives CASSRGGRVGGQETQYF.

The chain links TRBV9 to TRBJ2-3; no firm D call. Germline-derived CDR1 and CDR2 are SGDLS and YYNGEE. Trimming shortened V by 1 base and J by 6 bases, and 12 bases separated the two germline ends. The CDR3 totals 14 residues. CDR3 protein: CASSVTPVSDTQYF. As DNA, the CDR3 is TGTGCCAGCAGCGTAACCCCGGTTTCTGATACGCAGTATTTT. Filled out from reference TRBV9 and TRBJ2-3, the complete variable domain reads DSGVTQTPKHLITATGQRVTLRCSPRSGDLSVYWYQQSLDQGLQFLIQYYNGEERAKGNILERFSAQQFPDLHSELNLSSLELGDSALYFCASSVTPVSDTQYFGPGTRLTVL.

V is TRBV5-1 and J is TRBJ2-3, with a weak D call TRBD2 (5 bases). This CDR3 spans 16 amino acids. Germline lookup yields CDR1 SGHRS and CDR2 YFSETQ. V was pared by 2 bases and J by 1 base, with 14 bases between. CDR3 sequence reads: CASSFGSGLGTDTQYF. CDR3 bases: TGCGCCAGCAGCTTCGGCAGCGGTCTAGGCACAGATACGCAGTATTTT.

The chain uses TRBV5-1 and TRBJ1-4; D is uncertain. The CDR3 totals 16 residues. V was cut by 7 bases and J by 2 bases, with 18 bases left in between. Germline V gene sequence: CDR1 SGHRS, CDR2 YFSETQ. As DNA, the CDR3 is TGCGCCAGCCGGCGGGGAAGTACCGGGACTAATGAAAAACTGTTTTTT. It codes for CASRRGSTGTNEKLFF.

The chain combines TRBV2 with TRBJ2-7; the match to TRBD2 covers 8 bases. Germline V gives CDR1 SNHLY, CDR2 FYNNEI. The CDR3 has 14 residues. Trimming at V came to 0 bases and at J to 11 bases, leaving 9 bases not matched to a gene. CDR3 bases: TGTGCCAGCAGTGAAGCATTCCGGGGTAGCGGGGAGTACTTC. This translates into CASSEAFRGSGEYF.

This rearrangement joins TRBV7-9 to TRBJ2-5, with D unclear. The germline V and J ends were trimmed by 5 bases and 1 base, with 2 bases remaining between them. CDR1 is SEHNR, CDR2 FQNEAQ, per germline (reference sequence). CDR3 length: 11 residues. CDR3 protein: CASSPQETQYF. CDR3 coding DNA: TGTGCCAGCAGCCCCCAAGAGACCCAGTACTTC.

The chain employs TRBV19 and TRBJ1-6, with 7 bases identical to TRBD1. Germline V lookup: CDR1 LNHDA, CDR2 SQIVND (reference sequence). The CDR3 totals 15 residues. The trim removed 2 bases at V and 8 bases at J, leaving 6 bases unmatched. The CDR3 is CASSIKTGRDSPLHF. For the CDR3, the DNA is TGTGCCAGTAGTATAAAGACAGGGAGGGATTCACCCCTCCACTTT.

This clone has only one observation. The genes are TRBV4-3 and TRBJ2-6; D unclear. Germline CDR1 LGHNA, CDR2 YSLEER. This CDR3 region has 16 residues. Deletions cut 4 bases from V and 0 bases from J, with 10 bases between. CDR3 protein: CASSPQGPSGANVLTF. In nucleotides, the CDR3 is TGCGCCAGCAGCCCTCAAGGGCCCTCTGGGGCCAACGTCCTGACTTTC.